The clone carrying this T cell receptor beta chain was observed a few times. The target antigen is unknown. Hyperthyroidism showing no ophthalmopathy within 18 months of follow-up was stable. Orbital computed tomography, thyroid ultrasound, TRAb, serum thyroxine and clinical symptoms formed the basis of diagnosis. PBMCs came from roughly 10 ml of fresh peripheral blood. The data derive from a study of Graves' ophthalmopathy and Graves' hyperthyroidism. Study-wide results and caveats: The model's prediction of ophthalmopathy progression had approximately 71% sensitivity and 72% to 75% specificity.

Amplification from RNA transcripts yielded the TCR beta CDR3 regions. HTBI-primed first-round RT-PCR preceded second-round multiplex PCR. TCRdb itself ran the multiplex PCR reads through MiXCR, one entry per CDR3 protein. The repertoire holds some 380,000 distinct CDR3 sequences, with less than 20% as singletons. The V gene end was trimmed by 8 bases and the J gene end by 2 bases; junction bases not matched to a gene: 5. CDR1 is SNHLY, CDR2 FYNNEI, per germline. CDR3 length: 15 amino acids. Sequencing was done on a sample of peripheral blood. The sequence was obtained from a woman under 30 with stable Graves' hyperthyroidism. The rearrangement joins TRBV2 to TRBJ2-3; 12 positions agree with TRBD2. Written as DNA, the CDR3 is TGTGCCAGCCAAACTAGCGGGGGGACCACAGATACGCAGTATTTT. As protein: CASQTSGGTTDTQYF.